Listed below are T cell receptor beta chains from one sample, sequenced in a study of shared clonotypes between healthy human individuals. Using immunoSEQ multiplex PCR, the repertoire was profiled, and TCRdb retains in-frame clones only, with some absent. This sample carries about 2 million clones, 85% to 95% of them seen once, and the ten largest clones take about 0.13%. Sequenced: naive CD4+ T cells sorted from blood. The receptors here all came from a man younger than 30 in good health. Each CDR3 is given with its conserved first and last residue. D genes are given only for firm matches. Size tells how often a clone was seen (once, few, many) or the class of an expanded clone, and some rows leave it out.

D: NA
V: TRBV28
length: 14
size: NA
J: TRBJ1-5
CDR3: CASLRTASNQPQHF
DNA: TGTGCCAGCCTTAGGACGGCTAGCAATCAGCCCCAGCATTTT

D: TRBD1
V: TRBV7-9
length: 15
size: NA
J: TRBJ1-6
CDR3: CASSLRQGTNSPLHF
DNA: TGTGCCAGCAGCCTAAGACAGGGGACAAATTCACCCCTCCACTTT

D: NA
V: TRBV18
length: 15
size: NA
J: TRBJ1-4
CDR3: CASSPGDGASEKLFF
DNA: TGTGCCAGCTCACCCGGCGACGGGGCATCGGAAAAACTGTTTTTT

D: NA
V: TRBV6-6
length: 15
size: once
J: TRBJ2-3
CDR3: CASSPFLAGTDTQYF
DNA: TGTGCCAGCAGCCCCTTCTTAGCGGGCACAGATACGCAGTATTTT

D: NA
V: TRBV18
length: 13
size: NA
J: TRBJ1-1
CDR3: CASSPSANTEAFF
DNA: TGTGCCAGCTCACCCTCAGCGAACACTGAAGCTTTCTTT

D: NA
V: TRBV25-1
length: 15
size: NA
J: TRBJ1-4
CDR3: CASSDPQGTNEKLFF
DNA: TGTGCCAGCAGTGACCCGCAGGGGACTAATGAAAAACTGTTTTTT

D: NA
V: TRBV19
length: 14
size: NA
J: TRBJ1-6
CDR3: CASTSYADNSPLHF
DNA: TGTGCCAGTACCAGTTACGCTGACAATTCACCCCTCCACTTT

D: TRBD2
V: TRBV6-4
length: 14
size: NA
J: TRBJ2-1
CDR3: CASSPGTSYNEQFF
DNA: TGTGCCAGCAGCCCCGGGACTAGCTACAATGAGCAGTTCTTC

D: NA
V: TRBV7-2
length: 16
size: NA
J: TRBJ1-5
CDR3: CASSTTGSQSNQPQHF
DNA: TGTGCCAGCAGCACCACAGGGTCCCAAAGCAATCAGCCCCAGCATTTT

D: NA
V: TRBV4-1
length: 15
size: NA
J: TRBJ1-1
CDR3: CASSQPGQREHFAFF
DNA: TGCGCCAGCAGCCAACCGGGACAAAGAGAACACTTCGCTTTCTTT

D: NA
V: TRBV2
length: 18
size: NA
J: TRBJ1-6
CDR3: CASSESWTQSSYNSPLHF
DNA: TGTGCCAGCAGTGAAAGCTGGACGCAAAGCTCCTATAATTCACCCCTCCACTTT

D: NA
V: TRBV7-2
length: 14
size: once
J: TRBJ2-7
CDR3: CASTRDGNSYEQYF
DNA: TGTGCCAGCACCAGGGACGGGAATTCCTACGAGCAGTACTTC

D: NA
V: TRBV6-5
length: 13
size: few
J: TRBJ2-7
CDR3: CASSLGTSYEQYF
DNA: TGTGCCAGCAGCTTGGGAACAAGCTACGAGCAGTACTTC

D: NA
V: TRBV14
length: 14
size: NA
J: TRBJ2-2
CDR3: CASSPRLVTGELFF
DNA: TGTGCCAGCAGCCCGAGACTAGTCACCGGGGAGCTGTTTTTT

D: NA
V: TRBV5-4
length: 15
size: NA
J: TRBJ1-5
CDR3: CASSLGGGSNQPQHF
DNA: TGTGCCAGCAGCTTGGGAGGTGGGAGCAATCAGCCCCAGCATTTT

D: NA
V: TRBV4-1
length: 16
size: NA
J: TRBJ2-1
CDR3: CASSRAGTPNDNEQFF
DNA: TGCGCCAGCAGCCGCGCCGGGACGCCGAATGACAATGAGCAGTTCTTC

D: NA
V: TRBV5-1
length: 15
size: NA
J: TRBJ1-1
CDR3: CASSPEVGTNTEAFF
DNA: TGCGCCAGCAGCCCCGAGGTAGGGACAAACACTGAAGCTTTCTTT

D: NA
V: TRBV6-5
length: 14
size: NA
J: TRBJ2-7
CDR3: CASSYSRASYEQYF
DNA: TGTGCCAGCAGTTACTCAAGAGCCTCCTACGAGCAGTACTTC

D: NA
V: TRBV30
length: 14
size: NA
J: TRBJ1-5
CDR3: CAWSPRGGNQPQHF
DNA: TGTGCCTGGAGTCCTAGGGGCGGCAATCAGCCCCAGCATTTT

D: NA
V: TRBV10-1
length: 13
size: NA
J: TRBJ2-2
CDR3: CASSAADTGELFF
DNA: TGCGCCAGCAGTGCGGCGGACACCGGGGAGCTGTTTTTT

D: NA
V: TRBV2
length: 15
size: NA
J: TRBJ1-2
CDR3: CASSEDRAHSWGYTF
DNA: TGTGCCAGCAGTGAGGACCGCGCCCATAGCTGGGGCTACACCTTC

D: TRBD1
V: TRBV6-1
length: 16
size: NA
J: TRBJ2-7
CDR3: CASSGWTGLNSYEQYF
DNA: TGTGCCAGCAGTGGGTGGACAGGCCTAAACTCCTACGAGCAGTACTTC

D: NA
V: TRBV4-1
length: 15
size: NA
J: TRBJ2-2
CDR3: CASSQGWGTAGELFF
DNA: TGCGCCAGCAGCCAAGGATGGGGAACAGCCGGGGAGCTGTTTTTT

D: NA
V: TRBV19
length: 14
size: NA
J: TRBJ1-5
CDR3: CASSLNGNNQPQHF
DNA: TGTGCCAGTAGCCTTAACGGAAACAATCAGCCCCAGCATTTT

D: NA
V: TRBV15
length: 14
size: NA
J: TRBJ1-5
CDR3: CATSRVTAAQPQHF
DNA: TGTGCCACCAGCAGAGTTACGGCGGCCCAGCCCCAGCATTTT

D: NA
V: TRBV10-3
length: 15
size: NA
J: TRBJ2-2
CDR3: CAISVRGENTGELFF
DNA: TGTGCCATCAGTGTGAGGGGCGAGAACACCGGGGAGCTGTTTTTT

D: NA
V: TRBV4-1
length: 14
size: NA
J: TRBJ1-4
CDR3: CASSRVGTNEKLFF
DNA: TGCGCCAGCAGCCGGGTTGGAACTAATGAAAAACTGTTTTTT

D: NA
V: TRBV6-5
length: 12
size: NA
J: TRBJ2-7
CDR3: CASSLDRGEQYF
DNA: TGTGCCAGCAGTCTCGACCGAGGCGAGCAGTACTTC

D: NA
V: TRBV7-9
length: 12
size: NA
J: TRBJ2-7
CDR3: CASSLGENEQYF
DNA: TGTGCCAGCAGCTTAGGCGAGAACGAGCAGTACTTC

D: TRBD2
V: TRBV7-2
length: 15
size: NA
J: TRBJ2-7
CDR3: CASSNLAGAGNEQYF
DNA: TGTGCCAGCAGCAACCTAGCGGGAGCGGGAAACGAGCAGTACTTC

D: TRBD1
V: TRBV28
length: 13
size: NA
J: TRBJ1-2
CDR3: CATRIRQGYGYTF
DNA: TGTGCCACCCGTATAAGACAGGGCTATGGCTACACCTTC

D: NA
V: TRBV9
length: 14
size: NA
J: TRBJ2-4
CDR3: CASSVPRTVNIQYF
DNA: TGTGCCAGCAGCGTACCCCGGACAGTGAACATTCAGTACTTC

D: NA
V: TRBV2
length: 13
size: NA
J: TRBJ1-6
CDR3: CASSEQYNSPLHF
DNA: TGTGCCAGCAGTGAACAGTATAATTCACCCCTCCACTTT

D: NA
V: TRBV5-4
length: 16
size: NA
J: TRBJ1-1
CDR3: CASSLDGYRGDTEAFF
DNA: TGTGCCAGCAGCTTGGATGGGTATCGAGGGGACACTGAAGCTTTCTTT

D: NA
V: TRBV5-1
length: 13
size: once
J: TRBJ2-7
CDR3: CASTPGGTYEQYF
DNA: TGCGCCAGCACCCCCGGGGGAACCTACGAGCAGTACTTC

D: TRBD1
V: TRBV7-8
length: 15
size: NA
J: TRBJ2-2
CDR3: CASSYRTGENGELFF
DNA: TGTGCCAGCAGCTACAGGACAGGGGAAAACGGGGAGCTGTTTTTT

D: TRBD1
V: TRBV11-2
length: 15
size: NA
J: TRBJ2-7
CDR3: CASSSLDRVAYEQYF
DNA: TGTGCCAGCAGCTCCTTGGACAGGGTCGCCTACGAGCAGTACTTC

D: TRBD1
V: TRBV5-4
length: 15
size: NA
J: TRBJ2-7
CDR3: CASSSSGTGGYEQYF
DNA: TGTGCCAGCAGCTCTTCCGGGACAGGGGGCTACGAGCAGTACTTC

D: NA
V: TRBV11-2
length: 12
size: NA
J: TRBJ1-2
CDR3: CASSFDRTGYTF
DNA: TGTGCCAGCAGTTTCGACAGGACTGGCTACACCTTC

D: NA
V: TRBV28
length: 16
size: NA
J: TRBJ1-2
CDR3: CASSLGRYRPLYGYTF
DNA: TGTGCCAGCAGTTTGGGTCGCTACCGGCCCCTCTATGGCTACACCTTC

D: NA
V: TRBV5-1
length: 14
size: NA
J: TRBJ2-1
CDR3: CASSSSVKDNEQFF
DNA: TGCGCCAGCAGTTCGAGCGTAAAAGACAATGAGCAGTTCTTC

D: NA
V: TRBV10-3
length: 13
size: once
J: TRBJ1-1
CDR3: CAISDRGGTEAFF
DNA: TGTGCCATCAGTGACAGGGGAGGAACTGAAGCTTTCTTT

D: NA
V: TRBV6-1
length: 15
size: NA
J: TRBJ1-5
CDR3: CASSENSYSNQPQHF
DNA: TGTGCCAGCAGTGAAAACAGCTATAGCAATCAGCCCCAGCATTTT

D: NA
V: TRBV11-2
length: 15
size: NA
J: TRBJ2-7
CDR3: CASSPSGTGPYEQYF
DNA: TGTGCCAGCAGCCCAAGCGGGACAGGCCCCTACGAGCAGTACTTC

D: TRBD2
V: TRBV2
length: 16
size: NA
J: TRBJ2-1
CDR3: CASSARTSGMNNEQFF
DNA: TGTGCCAGCAGTGCACGGACTAGCGGGATGAACAATGAGCAGTTCTTC

D: NA
V: TRBV29-1
length: 12
size: NA
J: TRBJ2-1
CDR3: CSGTSDYNEQFF
DNA: TGCAGTGGGACTTCAGACTACAATGAGCAGTTCTTC

D: NA
V: TRBV25-1
length: 13
size: NA
J: TRBJ2-7
CDR3: CASSVTATYEQYF
DNA: TGTGCCAGCAGTGTGACGGCTACCTACGAGCAGTACTTC

D: NA
V: TRBV27
length: 15
size: NA
J: TRBJ1-2
CDR3: CASSYRGAGYYGYTF
DNA: TGTGCCAGCAGTTACCGTGGAGCTGGCTACTATGGCTACACCTTC

D: TRBD2
V: TRBV2
length: 15
size: NA
J: TRBJ2-2
CDR3: CASRGLAGEAGELFF
DNA: TGTGCCAGCAGGGGACTAGCGGGAGAGGCCGGGGAGCTGTTTTTT

D: NA
V: TRBV6-5
length: 15
size: NA
J: TRBJ2-3
CDR3: CASSYQGHNTDTQYF
DNA: TGTGCCAGCAGTTATCAAGGCCACAACACAGATACGCAGTATTTT